This T cell receptor (beta chain) came from a study of blood T cell repertoires in COVID-19. Assay used: immunoSEQ multiplex PCR; TCRdb lists only in-frame clones, some missing. The sample shows approximately 240,000 clones, around 90% of them seen only once. The source is a woman aged 25 to 39 with acute COVID-19. Sequencing was done on a sample of PBMCs or T cells enriched from blood (not recorded which).

The CDR3 nucleotides read TGTGCCAGTAGCTCCAAAGGGACTAGCGGGACCACAGATACGCAGTATTTT. It is translated as CASSSKGTSGTTDTQYF. The chain uses TRBV19 and TRBJ2-3, with 13 bases aligning to TRBD2. This CDR3 is 17 amino acids long. J was trimmed by 2 bases and V by 6 bases; bases with no gene match: 8. CDR1 and CDR2 (germline): LNHDA, SQIVND (reference sequence).